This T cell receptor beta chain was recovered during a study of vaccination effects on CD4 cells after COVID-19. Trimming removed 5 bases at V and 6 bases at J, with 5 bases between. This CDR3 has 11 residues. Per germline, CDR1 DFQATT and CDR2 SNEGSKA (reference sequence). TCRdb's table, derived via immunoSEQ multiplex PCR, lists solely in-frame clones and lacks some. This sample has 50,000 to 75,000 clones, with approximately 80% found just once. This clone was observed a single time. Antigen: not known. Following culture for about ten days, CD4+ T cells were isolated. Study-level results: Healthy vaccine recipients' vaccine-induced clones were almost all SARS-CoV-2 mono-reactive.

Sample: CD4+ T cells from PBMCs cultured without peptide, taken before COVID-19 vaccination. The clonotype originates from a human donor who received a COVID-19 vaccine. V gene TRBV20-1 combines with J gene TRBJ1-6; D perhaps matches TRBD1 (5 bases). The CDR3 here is CSAGTNSPLHF. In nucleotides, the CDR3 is TGCAGTGCTGGGACTAATTCACCCCTCCACTTT.